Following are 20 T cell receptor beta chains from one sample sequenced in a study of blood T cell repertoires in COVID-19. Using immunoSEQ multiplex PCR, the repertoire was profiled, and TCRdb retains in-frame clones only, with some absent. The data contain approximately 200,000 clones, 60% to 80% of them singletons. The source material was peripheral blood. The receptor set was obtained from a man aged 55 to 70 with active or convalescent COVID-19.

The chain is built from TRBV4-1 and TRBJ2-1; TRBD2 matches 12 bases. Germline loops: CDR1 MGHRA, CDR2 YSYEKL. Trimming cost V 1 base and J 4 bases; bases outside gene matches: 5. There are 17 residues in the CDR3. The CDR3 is CASSQAGLAGGYNEQFF. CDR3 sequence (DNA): TGCGCCAGCAGCCAAGCAGGGCTAGCGGGAGGGTACAATGAGCAGTTCTTC.

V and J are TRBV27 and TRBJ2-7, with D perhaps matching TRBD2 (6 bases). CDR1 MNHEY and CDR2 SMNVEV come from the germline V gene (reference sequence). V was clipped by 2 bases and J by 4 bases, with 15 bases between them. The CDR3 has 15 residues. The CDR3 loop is CASSLGGNSWYEQYF. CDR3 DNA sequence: TGTGCCAGCAGTTTAGGCGGGAATTCTTGGTACGAGCAGTACTTC.

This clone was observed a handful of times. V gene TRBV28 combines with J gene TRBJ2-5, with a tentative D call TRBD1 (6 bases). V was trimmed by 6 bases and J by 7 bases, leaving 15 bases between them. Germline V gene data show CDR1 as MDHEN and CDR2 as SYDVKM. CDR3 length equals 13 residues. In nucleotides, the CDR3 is TGTGCCAGCAGCGCTACAGGGTCGGGGACCCAGTACTTC. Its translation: CASSATGSGTQYF.

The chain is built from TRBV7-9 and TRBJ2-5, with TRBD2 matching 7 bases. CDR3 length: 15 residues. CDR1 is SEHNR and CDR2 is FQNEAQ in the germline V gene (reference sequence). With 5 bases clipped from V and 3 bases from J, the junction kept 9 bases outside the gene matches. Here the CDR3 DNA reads TGTGCCAGCAGCCGCTCTAGCGGACTTAAAGAGACCCAGTACTTC. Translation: CASSRSSGLKETQYF.

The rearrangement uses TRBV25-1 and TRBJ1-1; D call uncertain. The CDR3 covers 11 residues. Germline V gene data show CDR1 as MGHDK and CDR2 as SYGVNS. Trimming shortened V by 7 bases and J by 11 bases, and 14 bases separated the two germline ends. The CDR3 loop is CASTGGLEAFF. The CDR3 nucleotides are TGTGCCAGCACCGGAGGACTCGAGGCTTTCTTT.

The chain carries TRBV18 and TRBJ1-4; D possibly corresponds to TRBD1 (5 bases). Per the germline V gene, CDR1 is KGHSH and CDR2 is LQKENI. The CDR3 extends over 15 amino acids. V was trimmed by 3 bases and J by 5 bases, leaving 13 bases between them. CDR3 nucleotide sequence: TGTGCCAGCTCACCCGGGGGGAACCCAAATGAAAAACTGTTTTTT. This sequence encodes CASSPGGNPNEKLFF.

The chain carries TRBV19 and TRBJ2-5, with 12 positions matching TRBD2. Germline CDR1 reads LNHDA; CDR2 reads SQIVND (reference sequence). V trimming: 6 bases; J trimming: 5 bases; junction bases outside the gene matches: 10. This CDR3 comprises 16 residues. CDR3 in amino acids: CASRPLAGGPGETQYF. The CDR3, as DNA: TGTGCCAGTAGACCCCTAGCGGGAGGGCCGGGGGAGACCCAGTACTTC.

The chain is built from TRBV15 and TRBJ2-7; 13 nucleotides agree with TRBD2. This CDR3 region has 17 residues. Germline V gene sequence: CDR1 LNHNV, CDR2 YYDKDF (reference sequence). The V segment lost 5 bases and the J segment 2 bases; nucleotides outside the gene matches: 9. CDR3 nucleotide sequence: TGTGCCACCAGCGAGGGGATGGGACTAGCGGGGACCTACGAGCAGTACTTC. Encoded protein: CATSEGMGLAGTYEQYF.

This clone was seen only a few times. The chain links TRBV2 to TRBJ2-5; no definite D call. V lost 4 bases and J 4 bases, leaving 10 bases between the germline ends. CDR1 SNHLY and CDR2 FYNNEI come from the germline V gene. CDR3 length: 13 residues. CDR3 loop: CASSGRPGETQYF. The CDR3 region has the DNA TGTGCCAGCAGTGGCAGACCGGGAGAGACCCAGTACTTC.

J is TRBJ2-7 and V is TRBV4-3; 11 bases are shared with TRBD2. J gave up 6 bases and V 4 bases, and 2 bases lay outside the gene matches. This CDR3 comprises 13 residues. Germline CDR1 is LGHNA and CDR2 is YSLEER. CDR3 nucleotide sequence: TGCGCCAGCAGCCTCGGACTAGCGGGCGAGCAGTACTTC. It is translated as CASSLGLAGEQYF.

The CDR3 loop reads CASSEQGGYTDGYTF. The DNA of the CDR3 is TGTGCCAGCAGTGAACAGGGAGGGTACACGGATGGCTACACCTTC. The chain employs TRBV2 and TRBJ1-2; possible D gene TRBD1, 5 bases. The CDR3 covers 15 residues. Germline V gene sequence: CDR1 SNHLY, CDR2 FYNNEI. V was clipped by 2 bases and J by 6 bases, with 16 bases between them.

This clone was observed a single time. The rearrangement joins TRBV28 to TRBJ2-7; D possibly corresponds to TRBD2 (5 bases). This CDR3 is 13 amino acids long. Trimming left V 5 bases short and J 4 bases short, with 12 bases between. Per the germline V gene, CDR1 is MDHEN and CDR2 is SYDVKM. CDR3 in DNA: TGTGCCAGCAGTCCCCTGCTAGCATACGAGCAGTACTTC. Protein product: CASSPLLAYEQYF.

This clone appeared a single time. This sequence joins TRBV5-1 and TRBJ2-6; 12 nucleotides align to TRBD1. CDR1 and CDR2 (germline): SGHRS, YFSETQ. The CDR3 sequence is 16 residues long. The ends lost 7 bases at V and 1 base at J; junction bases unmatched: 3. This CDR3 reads CASWDRGLSGANVLTF. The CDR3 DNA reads TGCGCCAGCTGGGACAGGGGGCTGTCTGGGGCCAACGTCCTGACTTTC.

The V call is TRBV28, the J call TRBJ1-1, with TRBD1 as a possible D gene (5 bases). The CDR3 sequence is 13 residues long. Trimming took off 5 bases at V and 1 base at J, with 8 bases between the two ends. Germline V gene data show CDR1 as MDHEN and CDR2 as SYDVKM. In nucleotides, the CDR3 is TGTGCCAGCAGTATACAGGAGAACACTGAAGCTTTCTTT. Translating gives CASSIQENTEAFF.

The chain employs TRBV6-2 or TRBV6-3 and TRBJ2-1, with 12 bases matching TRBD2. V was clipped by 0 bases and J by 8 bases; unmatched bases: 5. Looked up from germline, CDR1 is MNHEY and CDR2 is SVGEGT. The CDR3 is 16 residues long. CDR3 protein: CASSYSTSGSIYEQFF. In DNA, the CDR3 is TGTGCCAGCAGTTACTCGACTAGCGGGAGCATCTATGAGCAGTTCTTC.

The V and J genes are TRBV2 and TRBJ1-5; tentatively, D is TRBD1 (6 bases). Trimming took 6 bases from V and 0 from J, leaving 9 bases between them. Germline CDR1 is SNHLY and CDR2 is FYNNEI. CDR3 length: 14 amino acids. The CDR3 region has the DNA TGTGCCAGCAGGGACAGTTATAGCAATCAGCCCCAGCATTTT. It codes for CASRDSYSNQPQHF.

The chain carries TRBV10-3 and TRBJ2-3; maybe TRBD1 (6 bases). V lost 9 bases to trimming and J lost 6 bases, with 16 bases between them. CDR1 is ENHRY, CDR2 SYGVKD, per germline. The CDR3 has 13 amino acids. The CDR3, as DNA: TGTGCCATGAGGGGACAACTGGGGGATACGCAGTATTTT. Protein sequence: CAMRGQLGDTQYF.

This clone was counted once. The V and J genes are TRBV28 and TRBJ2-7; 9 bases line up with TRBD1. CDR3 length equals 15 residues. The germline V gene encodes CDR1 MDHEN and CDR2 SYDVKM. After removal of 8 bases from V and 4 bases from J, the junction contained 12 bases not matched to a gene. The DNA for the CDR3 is TGTGCCAGCTCCGGCGGGGGACAGGGTCTTTACGAGCAGTACTTC. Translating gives CASSGGGQGLYEQYF.

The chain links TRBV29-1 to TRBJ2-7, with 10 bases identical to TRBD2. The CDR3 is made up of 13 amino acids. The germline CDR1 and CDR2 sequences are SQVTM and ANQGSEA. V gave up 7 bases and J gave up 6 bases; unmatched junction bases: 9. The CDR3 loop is CSAASGSFGEQYF. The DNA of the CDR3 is TGCAGCGCAGCTAGCGGGAGTTTTGGCGAGCAGTACTTC.

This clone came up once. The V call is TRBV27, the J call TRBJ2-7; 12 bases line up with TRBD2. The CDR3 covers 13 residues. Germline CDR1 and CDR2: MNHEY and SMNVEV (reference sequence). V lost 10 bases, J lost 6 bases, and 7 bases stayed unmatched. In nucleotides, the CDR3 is TGTGCCACCATGACTAGCGGGAGTCTCGAGCAGTACTTC. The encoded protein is CATMTSGSLEQYF.